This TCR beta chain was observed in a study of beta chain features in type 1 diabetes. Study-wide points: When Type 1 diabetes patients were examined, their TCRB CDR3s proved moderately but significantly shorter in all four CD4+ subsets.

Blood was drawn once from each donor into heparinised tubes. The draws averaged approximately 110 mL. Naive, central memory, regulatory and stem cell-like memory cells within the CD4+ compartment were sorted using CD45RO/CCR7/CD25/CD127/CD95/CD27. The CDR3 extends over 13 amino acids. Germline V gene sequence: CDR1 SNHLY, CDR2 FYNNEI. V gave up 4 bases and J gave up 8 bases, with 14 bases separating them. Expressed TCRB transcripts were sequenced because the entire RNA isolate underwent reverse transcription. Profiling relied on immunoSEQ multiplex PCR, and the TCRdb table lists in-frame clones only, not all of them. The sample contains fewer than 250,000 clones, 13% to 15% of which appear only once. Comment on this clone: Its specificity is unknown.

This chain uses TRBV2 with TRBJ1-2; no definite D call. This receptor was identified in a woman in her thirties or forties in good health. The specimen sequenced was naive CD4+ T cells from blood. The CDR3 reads CASSAGVVQGYTF. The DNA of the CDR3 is TGTGCCAGCAGTGCCGGAGTTGTTCAGGGCTACACCTTC.